A selection of T cell receptor beta chains follows, all from one sample in a study of T-cell memory formation after mild COVID-19. A single record per CDR3 protein comes from TCRdb applying MiXCR to the 5' RACE reads. The table lists around 80,000 distinct CDR3 sequences, around 13% of them singletons, with about 40% in the top ten. Input material: PBMCs or a T cell subset sorted from them (not recorded which). Receptors originate from a man younger than 35 who had mild COVID-19 (a few samples of this study predate the infection). Cell type and time point are not known. Both conserved end residues are part of each CDR3. The D gene is left open where the match is weak. Size tells how often a clone was seen (once, few, many) or the class of an expanded clone, and some rows leave it out.

17	few	NA	TRBJ2-1	TRBV24-1	CATSVRSAAFGFNEQFF	TGTGCCACCAGTGTGAGGTCCGCGGCTTTTGGGTTCAATGAGCAGTTCTTC
16	few	NA	TRBJ2-5	TRBV27	CASSPLRRGQGETQYF	TGTGCCAGCAGTCCATTACGGAGGGGGCAGGGTGAGACCCAGTACTTC
15	few	TRBD2	TRBJ2-3	TRBV20-1	CSARVLAGLTDTQYF	TGCAGTGCTAGAGTACTAGCGGGGCTCACAGATACGCAGTATTTT
19	NA	TRBD2	TRBJ2-5	TRBV29-1	CSVEPMTSGGAYGQETQYF	TGCAGCGTTGAGCCTATGACTAGCGGGGGGGCCTACGGGCAAGAGACCCAGTACTTC
17	NA	TRBD2	TRBJ2-5	TRBV6-2/TRBV6-3	CASSYAPGGGRQETQYF	TGTGCCAGCAGTTACGCCCCGGGCGGGGGACGCCAAGAGACCCAGTACTTC
13	few	NA	TRBJ1-5	TRBV7-9	CASTDSVNQPQHF	TGTGCCAGCACAGACAGCGTCAATCAGCCCCAGCATTTT
18	few	NA	TRBJ1-4	TRBV7-9	CASSLLPGEGATNEKLFF	TGTGCCAGCAGCTTACTGCCAGGGGAGGGGGCAACTAATGAAAAACTGTTTTTT
15	NA	NA	TRBJ2-5	TRBV6-5	CASSSWDGGQETQYF	TGTGCCAGCAGTTCCTGGGACGGGGGTCAGGAGACCCAGTACTTC
14	NA	TRBD1	TRBJ2-7	TRBV7-9	CASSPGTAPFEQYF	TGTGCCAGCAGCCCCGGGACAGCTCCCTTCGAGCAGTACTTC
16	NA	TRBD2	TRBJ2-2	TRBV12-3/TRBV12-4	CASSLSTSGAGGELFF	TGTGCCAGCAGTTTATCCACTAGCGGGGCTGGGGGGGAGCTGTTTTTT
11	NA	NA	TRBJ1-2	TRBV23-1	CASGPPYGYTF	TGCGCCAGCGGCCCCCCATATGGCTACACCTTC
15	many	TRBD2	TRBJ2-7	TRBV4-3	CASSQDLAASYEQYF	TGCGCCAGCAGCCAAGACCTAGCGGCCTCCTACGAGCAGTACTTC
12	NA	NA	TRBJ2-2	TRBV7-9	CASSFPIGELFF	TGTGCCAGCAGCTTTCCTATCGGGGAGCTGTTTTTT
14	NA	TRBD1	TRBJ1-4	TRBV5-5	CASSSDRGNEKLFF	TGTGCCAGCAGCTCCGACAGGGGTAATGAAAAACTGTTTTTT
14	NA	NA	TRBJ1-5	TRBV20-1	CSAREGGEFQPQHF	TGCAGTGCTAGAGAAGGAGGGGAGTTCCAGCCCCAGCATTTT
14	NA	TRBD2	TRBJ2-3	TRBV5-1	CASSLGREADTQYF	TGCGCCAGCAGCTTGGGCCGGGAGGCAGATACGCAGTATTTT
12	NA	NA	TRBJ2-1	TRBV29-1	CSAGHKGNEQFF	TGCAGCGCTGGACATAAAGGGAATGAGCAGTTCTTC
14	NA	NA	TRBJ2-5	TRBV12-3/TRBV12-4	CASSLARLEETQYF	TGTGCCAGCAGTTTAGCCCGGCTAGAAGAGACCCAGTACTTC
14	few	NA	TRBJ1-1	TRBV6-6	CASSYYRLNTEAFF	TGTGCCAGCAGTTACTACAGACTGAACACTGAAGCTTTCTTT
15	NA	TRBD2	TRBJ2-1	TRBV6-5	CASRGLAGGYNEQFF	TGTGCCAGCAGAGGACTAGCGGGGGGCTACAATGAGCAGTTCTTC
16	NA	NA	TRBJ1-6	TRBV4-2	CASSEDQGPSPSPLHF	TGTGCCAGCAGCGAGGACCAGGGACCCTCCCCTTCACCCCTCCACTTT
12	few	NA	TRBJ2-2	TRBV27	CASRGASEELFF	TGTGCCAGCAGGGGGGCCTCCGAGGAGCTGTTTTTT
14	NA	NA	TRBJ1-2	TRBV7-9	CAIPRTGPGYGYTF	TGTGCCATACCAAGGACGGGGCCGGGATACGGCTACACCTTC
12	NA	NA	TRBJ2-7	TRBV4-2	CASSAGGDEQYF	TGTGCCAGCAGTGCCGGGGGCGACGAGCAGTACTTC
13	few	NA	TRBJ1-6	TRBV6-2/TRBV6-3	CAIYQGGGSPLHF	TGTGCCATCTACCAGGGTGGTGGTTCACCCCTCCACTTT
13	many	NA	TRBJ2-2	TRBV7-9	CASSLEADGELFF	TGTGCCAGCAGCTTAGAGGCTGACGGGGAGCTGTTTTTT
12	few	NA	TRBJ2-3	TRBV7-6	CASSQRGDGTYF	TGTGCCAGCAGCCAAAGGGGGGACGGGACGTATTTT
15	few	TRBD1	TRBJ1-6	TRBV27	CASTKAGTGGLPLHF	TGTGCCAGCACCAAGGCGGGGACAGGGGGTTTGCCCCTCCACTTT
16	NA	NA	TRBJ1-2	TRBV7-8	CASSTRGQSQIDGYTF	TGTGCCAGCAGCACAAGGGGTCAGTCTCAAATCGATGGCTACACCTTC
14	many	NA	TRBJ2-7	TRBV18	CASSPGGHSYEQYF	TGTGCCAGCTCACCCGGGGGGCACTCCTACGAGCAGTACTTC
14	NA	NA	TRBJ1-1	TRBV7-9	CASSLSQGRPEAFF	TGTGCCAGCAGCTTATCCCAGGGGAGGCCTGAAGCTTTCTTT
15	NA	NA	TRBJ2-3	TRBV6-5	CASSYSPGGTDTQYF	TGTGCCAGCAGTTACTCGCCGGGGGGCACAGATACGCAGTATTTT
16	many	TRBD2	TRBJ2-1	TRBV7-2	CASSPDASGGYNEQFF	TGTGCCAGCAGCCCGGACGCTAGCGGGGGGTACAATGAGCAGTTCTTC
13	NA	NA	TRBJ1-2	TRBV9	CASSKTDSSGYTF	TGTGCCAGCAGCAAAACAGATTCCAGTGGCTACACCTTC
13	few	NA	TRBJ2-1	TRBV5-5	CASSLLAGRGQFF	TGTGCCAGCAGCTTGTTGGCGGGGCGGGGGCAGTTCTTC
16	few	TRBD2	TRBJ2-7	TRBV12-3/TRBV12-4	CASSPSGGALFNEQYF	TGTGCCAGCAGTCCTAGCGGGGGGGCCCTTTTCAACGAGCAGTACTTC
14	medium-sized	NA	TRBJ2-7	TRBV9	CASSLAGDDYEQYF	TGTGCCAGCAGCTTAGCCGGGGATGACTACGAGCAGTACTTC
16	NA	NA	TRBJ1-3	TRBV12-3/TRBV12-4	CASSYRGQGTGNTIYF	TGTGCCAGCAGTTATCGGGGGCAGGGGACTGGAAACACCATATATTTT
11	few	NA	TRBJ2-7	TRBV6-2/TRBV6-3	CASSLSNEQYF	TGTGCCAGCAGTTTGTCTAACGAGCAGTACTTC
12	few	NA	TRBJ2-7	TRBV7-9	CASRDGNYEQYF	TGTGCCAGCAGGGACGGAAACTACGAGCAGTACTTC
13	few	NA	TRBJ2-7	TRBV7-9	CASILSGGYEQYF	TGTGCCAGCATCCTTAGCGGTGGTTACGAGCAGTACTTC
16	NA	TRBD1	TRBJ1-6	TRBV20-1	CSARVRTGVGDSPLHF	TGCAGTGCTAGAGTCAGGACAGGGGTGGGTGATTCACCCCTCCACTTT
17	many	NA	TRBJ1-3	TRBV11-2	CASSQTDAASSGNTIYF	TGTGCCAGCAGCCAAACGGACGCCGCGAGCTCTGGAAACACCATATATTTT
13	NA	NA	TRBJ2-3	TRBV24-1	CAVMDLSTDTQYF	TGTGCCGTAATGGACCTTAGCACAGATACGCAGTATTTT
15	few	TRBD2	TRBJ2-7	TRBV7-6	CASSLAINFGGGLYF	TGTGCCAGCAGCTTAGCGATAAACTTCGGGGGAGGGCTGTACTTC
16	few	NA	TRBJ2-4	TRBV28	CASSHGQTLAKNIQYF	TGTGCCAGCAGCCACGGACAGACACTAGCCAAAAACATTCAGTACTTC
15	NA	NA	TRBJ1-1	TRBV7-9	CASSLPPGISTEAFF	TGTGCCAGCAGCCTGCCCCCGGGAATCAGCACTGAAGCTTTCTTT
13	many	NA	TRBJ2-2	TRBV10-1	CASSDGDTGELFF	TGCGCCAGCAGTGACGGGGACACCGGGGAGCTGTTTTTT
13	NA	NA	TRBJ2-5	TRBV10-3	CAISEGGTETQYF	TGTGCCATCAGTGAAGGGGGGACGGAGACCCAGTACTTC
14	few	NA	TRBJ1-6	TRBV7-9	CASSLTGRNSPLHF	TGTGCCAGCAGCTTAACCGGCCGGAATTCACCCCTCCACTTT
14	many	NA	TRBJ2-5	TRBV5-1	CASSSEAVRETQYF	TGCGCCAGCAGCTCGGAAGCTGTTCGAGAGACCCAGTACTTC
14	NA	NA	TRBJ2-2	TRBV9	CASSPPLGAGELFF	TGTGCCAGCAGCCCACCCTTGGGGGCCGGGGAGCTGTTTTTT